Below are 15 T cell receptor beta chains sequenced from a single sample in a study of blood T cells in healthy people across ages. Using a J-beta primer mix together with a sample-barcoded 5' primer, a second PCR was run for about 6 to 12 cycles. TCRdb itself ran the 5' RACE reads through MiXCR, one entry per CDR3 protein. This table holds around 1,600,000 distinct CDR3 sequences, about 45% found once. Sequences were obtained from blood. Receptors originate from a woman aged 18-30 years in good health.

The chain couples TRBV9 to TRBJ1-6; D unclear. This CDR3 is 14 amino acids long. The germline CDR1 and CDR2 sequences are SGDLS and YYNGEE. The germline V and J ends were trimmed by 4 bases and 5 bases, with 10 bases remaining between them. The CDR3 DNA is TGTGCCAGCAGCCAGACTAGGAATAATTCACCCCTCCACTTT. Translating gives CASSQTRNNSPLHF.

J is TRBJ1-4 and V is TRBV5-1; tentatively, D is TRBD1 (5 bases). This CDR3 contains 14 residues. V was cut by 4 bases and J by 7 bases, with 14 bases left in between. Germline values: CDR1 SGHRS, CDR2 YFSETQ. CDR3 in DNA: TGCGCCAGCAGCATTGGACGGGGCAGTGAAAAACTGTTTTTT. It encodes CASSIGRGSEKLFF.

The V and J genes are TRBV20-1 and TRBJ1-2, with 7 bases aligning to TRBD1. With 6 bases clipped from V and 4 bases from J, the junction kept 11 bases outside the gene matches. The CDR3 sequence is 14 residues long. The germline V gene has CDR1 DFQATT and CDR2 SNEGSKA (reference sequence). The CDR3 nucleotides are TGCAGTGCCATCCGACAGGGTGGAGGCTATGGCTACACCTTC. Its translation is CSAIRQGGGYGYTF.

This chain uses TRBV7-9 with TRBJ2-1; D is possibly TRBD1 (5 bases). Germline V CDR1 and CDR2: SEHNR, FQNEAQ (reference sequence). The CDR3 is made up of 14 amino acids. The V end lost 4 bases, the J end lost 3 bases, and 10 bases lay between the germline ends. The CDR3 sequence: CASSSGILYNEQFF. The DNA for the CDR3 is TGTGCCAGCAGCTCAGGGATCCTCTACAATGAGCAGTTCTTC.

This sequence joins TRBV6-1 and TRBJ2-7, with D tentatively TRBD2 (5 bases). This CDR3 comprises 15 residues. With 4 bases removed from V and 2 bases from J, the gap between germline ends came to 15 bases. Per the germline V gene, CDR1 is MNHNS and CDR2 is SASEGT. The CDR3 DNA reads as TGTGCCAGCAGTGCGGGGAGAGGGCCGACCTACGAGCAGTACTTC. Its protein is CASSAGRGPTYEQYF.

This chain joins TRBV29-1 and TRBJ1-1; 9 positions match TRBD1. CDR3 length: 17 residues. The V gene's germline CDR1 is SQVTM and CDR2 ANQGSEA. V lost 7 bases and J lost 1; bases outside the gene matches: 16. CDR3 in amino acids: CSAPGTGKNSGNTEAFF. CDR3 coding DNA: TGCAGCGCTCCCGGGACAGGGAAGAACAGCGGGAACACTGAAGCTTTCTTT.

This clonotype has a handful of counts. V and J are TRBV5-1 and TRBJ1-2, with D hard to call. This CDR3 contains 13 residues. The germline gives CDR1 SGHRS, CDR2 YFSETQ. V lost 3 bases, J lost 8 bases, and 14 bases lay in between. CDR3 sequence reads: CASSSYRVWGYTF. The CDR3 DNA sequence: TGCGCCAGCAGCTCCTACCGGGTTTGGGGCTACACCTTC.

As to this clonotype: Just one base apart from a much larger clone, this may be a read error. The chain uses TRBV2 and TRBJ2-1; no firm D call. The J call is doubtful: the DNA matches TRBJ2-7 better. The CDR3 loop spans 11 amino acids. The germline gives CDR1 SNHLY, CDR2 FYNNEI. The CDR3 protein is CASGPYNEQYF. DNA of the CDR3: TGTGCCAGCGGGCCCTACAATGAGCAGTACTTC.

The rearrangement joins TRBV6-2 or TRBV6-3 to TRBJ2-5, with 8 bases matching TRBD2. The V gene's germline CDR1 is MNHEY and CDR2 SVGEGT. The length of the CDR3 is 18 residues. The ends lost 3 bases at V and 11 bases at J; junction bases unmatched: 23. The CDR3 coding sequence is TGTGCCAGCAGTTATCTTGGCGGGAGGCTCTTTTTTGACAATGAGCAGTACTTC. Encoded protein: CASSYLGGRLFFDNEQYF.

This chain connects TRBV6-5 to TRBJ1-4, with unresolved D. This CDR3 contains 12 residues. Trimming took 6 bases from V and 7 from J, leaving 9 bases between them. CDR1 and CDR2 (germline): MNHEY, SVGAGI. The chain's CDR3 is CASRQRGEKLFF. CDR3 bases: TGTGCCAGCAGACAACGAGGTGAAAAACTGTTTTTT.

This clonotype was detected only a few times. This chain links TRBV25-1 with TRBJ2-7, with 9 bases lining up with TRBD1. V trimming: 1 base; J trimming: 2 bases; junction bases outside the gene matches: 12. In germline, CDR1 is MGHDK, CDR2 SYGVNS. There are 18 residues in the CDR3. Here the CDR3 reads CASSESGLQGATPYEQYF. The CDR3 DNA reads TGTGCCAGCAGTGAATCGGGCTTACAGGGGGCGACCCCCTACGAGCAGTACTTC.

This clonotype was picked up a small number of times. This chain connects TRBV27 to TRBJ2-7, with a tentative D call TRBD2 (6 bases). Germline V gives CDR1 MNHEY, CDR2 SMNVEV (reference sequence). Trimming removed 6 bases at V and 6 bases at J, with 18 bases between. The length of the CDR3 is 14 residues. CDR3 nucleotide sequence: TGTGCCAGCAGCTATGACCGACTAGGCGGCGAGCAGTACTTC. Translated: CASSYDRLGGEQYF.

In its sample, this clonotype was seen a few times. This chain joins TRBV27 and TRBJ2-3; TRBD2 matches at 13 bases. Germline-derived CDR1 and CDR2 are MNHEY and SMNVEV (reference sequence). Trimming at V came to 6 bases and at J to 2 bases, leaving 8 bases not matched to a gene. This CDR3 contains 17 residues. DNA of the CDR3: TGTGCCAGCAGGAGGACTAGCGGGGGTTTTACCACAGATACGCAGTATTTT. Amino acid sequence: CASRRTSGGFTTDTQYF.

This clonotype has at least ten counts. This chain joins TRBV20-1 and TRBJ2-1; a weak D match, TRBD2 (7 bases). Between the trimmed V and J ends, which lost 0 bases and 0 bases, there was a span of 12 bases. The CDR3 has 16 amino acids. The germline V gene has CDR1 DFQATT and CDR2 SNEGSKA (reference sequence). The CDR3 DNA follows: TGCAGTGCTAGAGATAAACGGGGGGCCTCCTACAATGAGCAGTTCTTC. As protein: CSARDKRGASYNEQFF.

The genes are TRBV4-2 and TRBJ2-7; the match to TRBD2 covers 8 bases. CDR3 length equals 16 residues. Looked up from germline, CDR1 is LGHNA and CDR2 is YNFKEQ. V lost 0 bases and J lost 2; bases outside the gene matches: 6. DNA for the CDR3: TGTGCCAGCAGCCAAGATGTAGCGGGACTAGCCTACGAGCAGTACTTC. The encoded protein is CASSQDVAGLAYEQYF.